This TCR beta chain is drawn from a study of long-term antiretroviral therapy in people with HIV. This CDR3 comprises 16 residues. Study findings and constraints: Information on adherence to ART, viral resistance or therapy changes was unavailable. An increase in diversity followed ART, yet levels stayed below transplant donor controls.

They ran version v3.0 of the immunoSEQ assay at survey level. The assay was immunoSEQ multiplex PCR, and TCRdb's table has in-frame clones only and misses some. The table includes 21,000 or so clones, around four fifths detected once. Worth noting for this clone: What it recognizes is unknown.

Samples held about 1-11 million cryopreserved PBMC before DNA extraction. The sequencing used unsorted PBMCs, collected 0.5 years after starting antiretroviral therapy. This clonotype was obtained from a young man with HIV. V and J are TRBV21-1 and TRBJ1-5. TRBV21-1 represents a pseudogene. The CDR3 is CASSGRGRSPKQPQHF. In DNA, the CDR3 is TGTGCCAGCAGCGGAAGAGGCAGGTCCCCGAAGCAGCCCCAGCATTTT.